Shown below are 23 T cell receptor beta chains from a single sample sequenced in a study of T-cell reconstitution after alpha-beta-depleted transplantation in children. TCRbeta library construction was performed incorporating unique molecular identifiers. One entry per CDR3 protein, called by TCRdb with MiXCR from the PCR reads. The table has about 1,000,000 distinct CDR3 sequences, about 29% seen once. Here the sequenced sample was PBMCs, mostly from graft donor cells, taken 360 days after TCRalphabeta/CD19-depleted stem cell transplant. The receptor set was obtained from a boy less than two years old who had a stem cell transplant for SCID, so the T cells may come from the graft donor.

This chain uses TRBV6-5 with TRBJ1-2; D unclear. Trimming removed 4 bases from V and 4 bases from J, with 13 bases in between. CDR1 and CDR2 from the germline V gene are MNHEY and SVGAGI. This CDR3 has 14 residues. CDR3 bases: TGTGCCAGCAGTTCCCTACCTGGCCCCTATGGCTACACCTTC. Protein: CASSSLPGPYGYTF.

The chain carries TRBV4-1 and TRBJ2-5; TRBD1 agrees at 7 bases. CDR1 and CDR2 (germline): MGHRA, YSYEKL. The CDR3 is made up of 16 amino acids. V dropped 0 bases and J dropped 4; count of bases not matched to a gene: 8. The CDR3 is CASSQEWMTGRETQYF. The CDR3 DNA reads TGCGCCAGCAGCCAAGAATGGATGACAGGGCGAGAGACCCAGTACTTC.

This chain links TRBV7-3 with TRBJ2-3; D is possibly TRBD1 or TRBD2 (6 bases each). The germline V gene has CDR1 SGHTA and CDR2 FQGTGA. This CDR3 has 16 residues. The ends were cut back, 4 bases at V and 4 bases at J, with 18 bases in the middle. CDR3 in DNA: TGTGCCAGCAGCTCTACACAGGGAGGACTGTCAGATACGCAGTATTTT. This gives the protein CASSSTQGGLSDTQYF. The entire variable domain, with the rest obtained from reference TRBV7-3 and TRBJ2-3, is as follows: GAGVSQTPSNKVTEKGKYVELRCDPISGHTALYWYRQSLGQGPEFLIYFQGTGAADDSGLPNDRFFAVRPEGSVSTLKIQRTERGDSAVYLCASSSTQGGLSDTQYFGPGTRLTVL.

V and J are TRBV7-4 and TRBJ2-1; no reliable D call. The CDR3 runs 12 residues. Germline values: CDR1 SGHVT, CDR2 SQSDAQ. Trimming pared 4 bases from V and 12 bases from J, leaving 13 bases between. CDR3 DNA sequence: TGTGCCAGCAGCTACACCCTCCTTGGGCAGTTCTTC. It encodes CASSYTLLGQFF.

This clonotype was observed a handful of times. This chain joins TRBV28 and TRBJ1-2; no clear D gene. Germline loops: CDR1 MDHEN, CDR2 SYDVKM. Trimming removed 3 bases from V and 5 bases from J, with 10 bases in between. This CDR3 spans 13 amino acids. The CDR3 nucleotides read TGTGCCAGCAGTTTGAACAGCCGATATGGCTACACCTTC. Encoded protein: CASSLNSRYGYTF.

This clonotype was seen repeatedly, ten times or more. The chain employs TRBV5-1 and TRBJ2-7, with a tentative D call TRBD2 (5 bases). This CDR3 spans 13 amino acids. V dropped 2 bases and J dropped 4 bases, with 10 bases sitting between them. Germline CDR1 SGHRS, CDR2 YFSETQ. This chain's CDR3 is CASSFEGGYEQYF. In DNA form, the CDR3 reads TGCGCCAGCAGCTTTGAAGGAGGATACGAGCAGTACTTC.

The CDR3 DNA reads as TGCGCCAGCAGCCAAGGAGTCGGCTACGAGACCCAGTACTTC. Its translation is CASSQGVGYETQYF. The chain employs TRBV4-1 and TRBJ2-5; D is ambiguous. Germline CDR1 and CDR2: MGHRA and YSYEKL. The V gene lost 1 base and the J gene lost 5 bases, with 11 bases spanning the gap. The CDR3 is 14 amino acids.

This clonotype was counted once. The chain joins TRBV6-1 to TRBJ1-3; D remains ambiguous. Germline V gene data show CDR1 as MNHNS and CDR2 as SASEGT. With 8 bases removed from V and 0 bases from J, the gap between germline ends came to 8 bases. This CDR3 comprises 13 residues. Here the CDR3 reads CASPNFSGNTIYF. The CDR3 DNA sequence: TGTGCCAGCCCTAACTTCTCTGGAAACACCATATATTTT.

V is TRBV29-1 and J is TRBJ2-5, with D perhaps matching TRBD1 (6 bases). The V and J ends lost 4 bases and 4 bases respectively, with 13 bases between them. This CDR3 has 13 amino acids. Germline V gene sequence: CDR1 SQVTM, CDR2 ANQGSEA. The CDR3 DNA sequence: TGCAGCGTTGGACAGGTTCCGTCAGAGACCCAGTACTTC. Protein product: CSVGQVPSETQYF.

The J gene is TRBJ2-1, the V gene TRBV6-2 or TRBV6-3; a possible D gene is TRBD2 (6 bases). There are 19 residues in the CDR3. Trimming removed 8 bases from V and 0 bases from J, with 26 bases in between. In germline, CDR1 is MNHEY, CDR2 SVGEGT. CDR3 in DNA: TGTGCCAGCTCTCCACTGGGTCGGGTAGCGGCGAGCTCCTACAATGAGCAGTTCTTC. This codes for CASSPLGRVAASSYNEQFF.

The chain carries TRBV2 and TRBJ2-2; no reliable D call. The CDR3 sequence is 13 residues long. The V and J ends lost 3 bases and 6 bases respectively, with 8 bases between them. Per the germline V gene, CDR1 is SNHLY and CDR2 is FYNNEI. CDR3 sequence: CASSEARAGELFF. The CDR3 coding sequence is TGTGCCAGCAGTGAGGCCAGAGCCGGGGAGCTGTTTTTT.

This clonotype has more than one count but fewer than ten. This chain links TRBV4-1 with TRBJ2-3; D may be TRBD2 (6 bases). The germline gives CDR1 MGHRA, CDR2 YSYEKL. CDR3 length: 15 amino acids. The ends were cut back, 1 base at V and 2 bases at J, with 10 bases in the middle. The CDR3 nucleotides are TGCGCCAGCAGCCAAGTTGGGACTTTCACAGATACGCAGTATTTT. As protein: CASSQVGTFTDTQYF.

This chain connects TRBV20-1 to TRBJ2-1, with D perhaps matching TRBD2 (6 bases). V lost 3 bases to trimming and J lost 0 bases, with 12 bases between them. The CDR3 contains 15 residues. The germline CDR1 and CDR2 sequences are DFQATT and SNEGSKA (reference sequence). The CDR3 bases are TGCAGTGCTAGGGGGACTGGGACCTCCTACAATGAGCAGTTCTTC. Its translation: CSARGTGTSYNEQFF.

The V gene is TRBV12-3 or TRBV12-4, the J gene TRBJ2-1, with 9 bases identical to TRBD2. Trimming cost V 5 bases and J 8 bases; bases outside gene matches: 13. The CDR3 consists of 16 residues. CDR3 DNA sequence: TGTGCCAGCAGTAGGGGTCCTAGCGGGGAGGGGGATGAGCAGTTCTTC. Protein product: CASSRGPSGEGDEQFF.

The chain uses TRBV12-3 or TRBV12-4 and TRBJ2-7, with D perhaps matching TRBD1 (6 bases). V was pared by 6 bases and J by 0 bases, with 15 bases between. The CDR3 sequence is 15 residues long. The CDR3 is CASSRTGSSSYEQYF. CDR3 coding DNA: TGTGCCAGCAGCCGAACAGGGTCCAGCTCCTACGAGCAGTACTTC.

The rearrangement joins TRBV5-2 to TRBJ2-2; the table's D call TRBD2 went unverified against the DNA. TRBV5-2 is deemed a pseudogene. CDR3 size: 19 residues. The CDR3 loop is CAMGPGPSGGAFSTGELFF. CDR3 bases: TGTGCCATGGGCCCCGGGCCTAGCGGGGGGGCCTTCTCCACCGGGGAGCTGTTTTTT.

The chain couples TRBV5-8 to TRBJ1-3; no firm D call. Trimming left V 1 base short and J 0 bases short, with 11 bases between. The germline CDR1 and CDR2 sequences are SGHTS and YDEGEE. The CDR3 runs 16 residues. CDR3 sequence: CASSLYRLSSGNTIYF. CDR3 sequence (DNA): TGTGCCAGCAGCTTGTACCGCCTCAGCTCTGGAAACACCATATATTTT.

This clonotype has a handful of counts. Here the CDR3 DNA reads TGTGCCTGGGAGACAGGGGGCAACTATGGCTACACCTTC. Its protein product is CAWETGGNYGYTF. V and J are TRBV30 and TRBJ1-2, with 10 bases fitting TRBD1. CDR3 length equals 13 residues. Germline CDR1 is GTSNPN and CDR2 is SVGIG (reference sequence). Unmatched junction bases numbered 2, after V lost 5 bases and J lost 2 bases.

This chain uses TRBV9 with TRBJ2-3, with 9 bases that match TRBD2. V gave up 0 bases and J gave up 0 bases; unmatched junction bases: 5. This CDR3 has 17 amino acids. Germline CDR1 reads SGDLS; CDR2 reads YYNGEE. In nucleotides, the CDR3 is TGTGCCAGCAGCGTAGATGGTCTAGCGGGGAGCACAGATACGCAGTATTTT. Translation: CASSVDGLAGSTDTQYF.

V is TRBV12-3 or TRBV12-4 and J is TRBJ1-2; D unresolved. Trimming removed 6 bases from V and 6 bases from J, with 14 bases in between. The length of the CDR3 is 13 residues. The CDR3: CASSPGVRNGYTF. The CDR3 DNA follows: TGTGCCAGCAGCCCTGGGGTACGTAATGGCTACACCTTC.

This clonotype has a count of ten or more. The DNA of the CDR3 is TGTGCCAGCAGCCGAAGTGGATCCTACGAGCAGTACTTC. Its protein is CASSRSGSYEQYF. The chain combines TRBV12-3 or TRBV12-4 with TRBJ2-7; no clear D. The CDR3 extends over 13 amino acids. V dropped 6 bases and J dropped 1 base, with 10 bases sitting between them.

The rearrangement uses TRBV4-2 and TRBJ1-1, with 7 bases fitting TRBD1. In germline, CDR1 is LGHNA, CDR2 YNFKEQ. With 5 bases clipped from V and 7 bases from J, the junction kept 22 bases outside the gene matches. The CDR3 is made up of 18 amino acids. CDR3 protein: CASSSGPGTVEENIEAFF. The CDR3 DNA reads TGTGCCAGCAGCTCAGGCCCCGGGACAGTAGAGGAAAATATTGAAGCTTTCTTT.

J is TRBJ2-3 and V is TRBV7-8; 8 bases map to TRBD1. Germline CDR1 and CDR2: SGHVS and FQNEAQ. This CDR3 comprises 18 residues. The J segment lost 1 base and the V segment lost 5 bases, leaving 14 bases of the junction unmatched. The CDR3 DNA sequence: TGTGCCAGCAGCCTAAACACAGGGGGTACGCACGGCACAGATACGCAGTATTTT. Protein: CASSLNTGGTHGTDTQYF.